Listed here are 10 T cell receptor beta chains from one sample, sequenced in a study of T-cell reconstitution after alpha-beta-depleted transplantation in children. Unique molecular identifiers tagged the TCRbeta library. TCRdb fed the PCR reads into MiXCR, producing one record per CDR3 protein. The table includes some 830,000 distinct CDR3 sequences, roughly 15% detected once. The sequencing here drew on PBMCs, mostly from graft donor cells, taken 360 days after TCRalphabeta/CD19-depleted stem cell transplant. These receptors came from a male patient younger than 18 who had a stem cell transplant for acute lymphoblastic leukemia, so the T cells may come from the graft donor.

The chain joins TRBV19 to TRBJ2-1; 7 positions agree with TRBD2. CDR3 size: 16 residues. V lost 2 bases to trimming and J lost 4 bases; unmatched junction nucleotides: 8. Germline loops: CDR1 LNHDA, CDR2 SQIVND (reference sequence). For the CDR3, the DNA is TGTGCCAGTAGTATATTGGCGGGAGTTTGGTACAATGAGCAGTTCTTC. Translation gives CASSILAGVWYNEQFF. Full variable domain (missing parts from reference TRBV19 and TRBJ2-1): DGGITQSPKYLFRKEGQNVTLSCEQNLNHDAMYWYRQDPGQGLRLIYYSQIVNDFQKGDIAEGYSVSREKKESFPLTVTSAQKNPTAFYLCASSILAGVWYNEQFFGPGTRLTVL.

A few counts support this clonotype. The chain joins TRBV3-1 to TRBJ2-7, with 11 bases identical to TRBD2. The length of the CDR3 is 15 residues. V was pared by 4 bases and J by 2 bases, with 4 bases of the junction left unmatched. Per germline, CDR1 LGHDT and CDR2 YNNKEL (reference sequence). The CDR3 nucleotides are TGTGCCAGCAGCCCGATAGCGGGAGGGACCTACGAGCAGTACTTC. This gives the protein CASSPIAGGTYEQYF.

This clonotype has just a few counts. J is TRBJ1-1 and V is TRBV12-3 or TRBV12-4; unclear D gene. Trimming cost V 5 bases and J 4 bases, with 17 bases left between them. The CDR3 consists of 15 residues. CDR3: CASSPRRGHGTEAFF. The CDR3, as DNA: TGTGCCAGCAGTCCGCGGCGAGGGCATGGCACTGAAGCTTTCTTT.

This clonotype was counted a few times. The V gene is TRBV7-3, the J gene TRBJ2-3; the D gene is possibly TRBD2 (5 bases). CDR1 is SGHTA and CDR2 is FQGTGA in the germline V gene. The CDR3 has 13 residues. Between the trimmed V and J ends, which lost 4 bases and 5 bases, there was a span of 10 bases. The CDR3 bases are TGTGCCAGCAGCTCGGGAAGTAGAGATACGCAGTATTTT. The encoded protein is CASSSGSRDTQYF.

This clonotype was observed at least ten times. CDR3: CASSLPGSGSPSNEQFF. Here the CDR3 DNA reads TGTGCCAGCAGCCTCCCCGGGAGCGGGAGTCCTTCCAATGAGCAGTTCTTC. The chain uses TRBV12-3 or TRBV12-4 and TRBJ2-1; 8 bases align to TRBD2. This CDR3 is built from 17 residues. V shed 6 bases and J 6 bases; nucleotides not matched to a gene: 16.

In its sample, this clonotype was seen many times. V gene TRBV4-1 combines with J gene TRBJ2-7; TRBD2 agrees at 8 bases. Per the germline V gene, CDR1 is MGHRA and CDR2 is YSYEKL. The CDR3 has 16 residues. The V segment lost 4 bases and the J segment 7 bases; nucleotides outside the gene matches: 15. In nucleotides, the CDR3 is TGCGCCAGCAGCCTCAAGCCAGGGCGGGAGGTCCGGGAGCAGTACTTC. Encoded protein: CASSLKPGREVREQYF.

This clonotype showed up just a few times. The V call is TRBV10-3, the J call TRBJ2-2; possible D gene TRBD2, 6 bases. The CDR3 sequence is 13 residues long. Germline CDR1 and CDR2: ENHRY and SYGVKD. V lost 10 bases, J lost 5 bases, and 14 bases lay in between. This CDR3 reads CATGLALTGELFF. Here the CDR3 DNA reads TGTGCCACGGGACTGGCCCTAACCGGGGAGCTGTTTTTT.

This clonotype was seen a handful of times. The V call is TRBV20-1, the J call TRBJ2-1; the match to TRBD2 covers 8 bases. V gave up 0 bases and J gave up 4 bases; unmatched junction bases: 5. Germline CDR1 reads DFQATT; CDR2 reads SNEGSKA (reference sequence). The CDR3 sequence is 15 residues long. CDR3 DNA sequence: TGCAGTGCTAGAGATCCACGGGAGGGGTACAATGAGCAGTTCTTC. It encodes CSARDPREGYNEQFF.

This rearrangement joins TRBV4-1 to TRBJ2-1; possibly TRBD2 for D (6 bases). With 5 bases removed from V and 9 bases from J, the gap between germline ends came to 32 bases. Germline V lookup: CDR1 MGHRA, CDR2 YSYEKL. The length of the CDR3 is 19 residues. CDR3 sequence reads: CASSKRPPWREPSLAEQFF. The CDR3 DNA sequence: TGCGCCAGCAGCAAAAGGCCGCCTTGGCGGGAACCCTCCCTTGCTGAGCAGTTCTTC.

This clonotype was observed a handful of times. The chain employs TRBV29-1 and TRBJ2-1; TRBD2 agrees at 13 bases. The CDR3 spans 18 residues. V was pared by 2 bases and J by 0 bases, with 7 bases of the junction left unmatched. Germline loops: CDR1 SQVTM, CDR2 ANQGSEA. Written as DNA, the CDR3 is TGCAGCGTTGAAAAGGGACTAGCGGGGAGGAGCTCCTACAATGAGCAGTTCTTC. It yields the protein CSVEKGLAGRSSYNEQFF.